Presented here are 30 T cell receptor beta chains from one specimen sequenced in a study of T cells expressing NK-cell markers. TCRdb reworked the 5' RACE reads into one entry per CDR3 protein, no DNA. This sample contains roughly 700 distinct CDR3 sequences. The specimen was blood T cells: a sorted CD56 or NKG2C T cell subset, CD4+ or CD8+ T cells, or bulk PBMC T cells (not recorded which). These receptors originate from a woman between 50 and 59 years old in good health.

Frequency places this clonotype as large. The genes are TRBV20-1 and TRBJ2-1; the D call from TCRdb, TRBD2, cannot be confirmed without DNA. CDR3 size: 15 residues. Germline assignment: CDR1 DFQATT and CDR2 SNEGSKA (reference sequence). Here the CDR3 reads CSARDISPEGLEQFF.

This clonotype is classed as medium-sized by frequency. The gene calls are TRBV12-3 or TRBV12-4 and TRBJ1-5. CDR3 length equals 17 residues. The CDR3 here is CASSLSRRPYSNQPQHF.

By frequency, this clonotype registers medium-sized. The chain combines TRBV14 with TRBJ2-7; TCRdb lists TRBD1, though no DNA is available to test this call. CDR1 and CDR2 from the germline V gene are SGHDN and FVKESK. The CDR3 sequence is 13 residues long. CDR3 in amino acids: CASRRDREIEQYF.

Measured by frequency, this clonotype is medium-sized. The chain joins TRBV6-5 to TRBJ2-3; TCRdb calls TRBD2, which cannot be checked without DNA. CDR1 is MNHEY, CDR2 SVGAGI, per germline. The CDR3 sequence is 16 residues long. The CDR3 sequence: CASSYGGESGPDTQYF.

In terms of frequency, this clonotype is medium-sized. V is TRBV6-4 and J is TRBJ2-3; as DNA is missing, the TRBD2 call by TCRdb cannot be tested. CDR3 length equals 15 residues. Germline lookup yields CDR1 MRHNA and CDR2 SNTAGT. The CDR3 loop is CASSDAAGPTDTQYF.

The J gene is TRBJ1-1, the V gene TRBV7-9. Germline V CDR1 and CDR2: SEHNR, FQNEAQ (reference sequence). CDR3 length: 14 amino acids. CDR3: CASSLDLPNTEAFF.

This clonotype shows up as medium-sized by frequency. This rearrangement joins TRBV20-1 to TRBJ2-1; as DNA is missing, the TRBD2 call by TCRdb cannot be tested. The CDR3 sequence is 14 residues long. CDR1 and CDR2 from the germline V gene are DFQATT and SNEGSKA (reference sequence). CDR3 in amino acids: CSAKGLADYNEQFF.

This clonotype counts as medium-sized (0.01 to 0.1%) by frequency. The chain carries TRBV7-2 and TRBJ2-6; TCRdb gives TRBD2 as the D gene, but with no DNA this cannot be confirmed. Germline V gene lookup returns CDR1 SGHTA and CDR2 FQGNSA. The CDR3 consists of 20 residues. This chain's CDR3 is CASSLGILAGGPAGANVLTF.

The chain carries TRBV6-1 and TRBJ2-3; TCRdb selects TRBD1, and the lack of DNA leaves this call unchecked. Germline V lookup: CDR1 MNHNS, CDR2 SASEGT. The CDR3 is 16 amino acids. The CDR3 region is CASSEVPGDGTDTQYF.

Its frequency marks this clonotype as medium-sized. V gene TRBV20-1 combines with J gene TRBJ2-2; TCRdb calls TRBD2, which cannot be checked without DNA. CDR1 DFQATT and CDR2 SNEGSKA come from the germline V gene (reference sequence). The CDR3 runs to 15 residues. The CDR3 spells CSASDVGRESGELFF.

Judged by frequency, this clonotype is medium-sized (0.01 to 0.1%). The chain combines TRBV2 with TRBJ1-5; without DNA, the TCRdb call of TRBD1 cannot be checked. The CDR3 runs to 14 residues. Looked up from germline, CDR1 is SNHLY and CDR2 is FYNNEI. The CDR3 sequence: CAECPGGGYQPQHF.

This chain uses TRBV20-1 with TRBJ2-5; without DNA, the TCRdb call of TRBD2 cannot be checked. From germline, CDR1 is DFQATT and CDR2 SNEGSKA (reference sequence). The CDR3 runs 15 residues. The CDR3 sequence is CSASAGTSDVETQYF.

This chain connects TRBV19 to TRBJ2-5. This CDR3 has 13 amino acids. From germline, CDR1 is LNHDA and CDR2 SQIVND (reference sequence). The chain's CDR3 is CASSAAAQETQYF.

This clonotype is deemed medium-sized by its frequency. This sequence joins TRBV29-1 and TRBJ2-5; TCRdb indicates TRBD1, and absent DNA this call remains unverified. The CDR3 is 12 residues long. Germline CDR1 SQVTM, CDR2 ANQGSEA. The CDR3 region is CSVDAGVETQYF.

This clonotype is called medium-sized based on its frequency. J is TRBJ2-2 and V is TRBV6-5; TCRdb calls TRBD1, which cannot be checked without DNA. Germline V gene lookup returns CDR1 MNHEY and CDR2 SVGAGI. CDR3 size: 15 residues. The CDR3 spells CASSNTGQNTGELFF.

This clonotype is medium-sized by frequency. The genes are TRBV28 and TRBJ2-6; TCRdb's assignment of TRBD1 cannot be checked, as there is no DNA. Germline values: CDR1 MDHEN, CDR2 SYDVKM. The CDR3 is 18 amino acids. The CDR3 reads CASTSNPTGLSGANVLTF.

This clonotype counts as medium-sized by frequency. This chain connects TRBV6-4 to TRBJ2-3; without DNA, the TCRdb call of TRBD1 cannot be checked. Germline values: CDR1 MRHNA, CDR2 SNTAGT. The CDR3 runs 14 residues. This chain's CDR3 is CASSEGGGTDTQYF.

This clonotype ranks as medium-sized in terms of frequency. V usage is TRBV6-1 and J usage is TRBJ2-1; TCRdb selects TRBD2, and the lack of DNA leaves this call unchecked. Germline V gene data show CDR1 as MNHNS and CDR2 as SASEGT. There are 15 residues in the CDR3. This chain's CDR3 is CASSEESGGYNEQFF.

This clonotype shows up as medium-sized by frequency. The chain couples TRBV14 to TRBJ1-1; checking the TCRdb D call of TRBD1 is not possible without DNA. In germline, CDR1 is SGHDN, CDR2 FVKESK. The CDR3 runs to 15 residues. Here the CDR3 reads CATTDRGFSDTEAFF.

The V gene is TRBV20-1, the J gene TRBJ2-3. The V gene's germline CDR1 is DFQATT and CDR2 SNEGSKA (reference sequence). The CDR3 is 11 amino acids. Here the CDR3 reads CSASAPDTQYF.

By frequency, this clonotype registers medium-sized (0.01 to 0.1%). V is TRBV20-1 and J is TRBJ2-7; TCRdb calls TRBD2, which cannot be checked without DNA. Germline CDR1 and CDR2: DFQATT and SNEGSKA (reference sequence). The CDR3 spans 16 residues. CDR3 loop: CSARDLQGAGSDEQYF.

This clonotype is identified as medium-sized from frequency. V and J are TRBV12-3 or TRBV12-4 and TRBJ1-1. The CDR3 length is 14 residues. The CDR3 sequence: CASSYAGANTEAFF.

J is TRBJ2-3 and V is TRBV6-1; the TRBD2 assignment by TCRdb is unverifiable without DNA. Germline V gene sequence: CDR1 MNHNS, CDR2 SASEGT. CDR3 length: 17 amino acids. The CDR3 loop reads CASSEGLAGSGTDTQYF.

This clonotype counts as medium-sized (0.01 to 0.1%) by frequency. The chain uses TRBV24-1 and TRBJ2-1; there is no DNA to check the TCRdb D call of TRBD1. This CDR3 is built from 15 residues. The germline V gene encodes CDR1 KGHDR and CDR2 SFDVKD. The CDR3 loop is CATSVPSRGNNEQFF.

Considering frequency, this clonotype is medium-sized. The rearrangement joins TRBV3-1 to TRBJ2-2; the D call of TRBD2 rests on TCRdb alone, since no DNA is present to check it. The CDR3 extends over 15 amino acids. Germline V gene data show CDR1 as LGHDT and CDR2 as YNNKEL (reference sequence). The chain's CDR3 is CASSQDLAGTGELFF.

This clonotype is classed as large by frequency. The J gene is TRBJ2-5, the V gene TRBV5-1; the TCRdb D gene call, TRBD1, has no DNA to confirm it. Germline CDR1 and CDR2: SGHRS and YFSETQ. CDR3 size: 15 residues. The CDR3 reads CASSWGTEKQETQYF.

This clonotype is called large based on its frequency. V usage is TRBV13 and J usage is TRBJ1-5. Germline V lookup: CDR1 PRHDT, CDR2 FYEKMQ (reference sequence). This CDR3 region has 15 residues. This CDR3 is CASSCKRGRNQPQHF.

This clonotype is identified as medium-sized from frequency. This rearrangement joins TRBV27 to TRBJ1-2; there is no DNA to check the TCRdb D call of TRBD1. CDR1 MNHEY and CDR2 SMNVEV come from the germline V gene (reference sequence). The CDR3 covers 15 residues. The CDR3 loop reads CASSLLQGAGYGYTF.

According to its frequency, this clonotype is medium-sized. J is TRBJ2-3 and V is TRBV20-1; lacking DNA, the TRBD2 call made by TCRdb goes unchecked. The CDR3 totals 15 residues. Looked up from germline, CDR1 is DFQATT and CDR2 is SNEGSKA (reference sequence). CDR3: CSARTSGRETDTQYF.

This clonotype is deemed medium-sized by its frequency. CDR3 sequence reads: CSAREREHEQYF. The gene calls are TRBV20-1 and TRBJ2-7; TCRdb gives TRBD2 as the D gene, but with no DNA this cannot be confirmed. Germline CDR1 and CDR2: DFQATT and SNEGSKA (reference sequence). The CDR3 sequence is 12 residues long.